This T cell receptor (beta chain) stems from a study of T cell changes during pregnancy in multiple sclerosis. TCRdb's table, derived via immunoSEQ multiplex PCR, lists solely in-frame clones and lacks some. The sample lists just under 70,000 clones; about 89% were seen once. This material consisted of peripheral blood, taken in the second trimester of pregnancy. The sequence was collected from a female donor with multiple sclerosis, enrolled in a pregnancy study.

CDR3 sequence reads: CASSWGDRYTEAFF. The CDR3 nucleotides read TGTGCCAGCAGCTGGGGCGACCGCTACACTGAAGCTTTCTTT. The V gene is TRBV5-4, the J gene TRBJ1-1; weak D call: TRBD1 (5 bases). The CDR3 is made up of 14 amino acids. The germline V and J ends were trimmed by 3 bases and 3 bases, with 12 bases remaining between them. Germline values: CDR1 SGHNT, CDR2 YYREEE (reference sequence).